The source of this T cell receptor beta chain is a study of T cells expressing NK-cell markers. TCRdb reprocessed the 5' RACE reads and keeps a single row for each CDR3 protein, giving no DNA. The sample includes about 260,000 distinct CDR3 sequences. Per the germline V gene, CDR1 is DFQATT and CDR2 is SNEGSKA (reference sequence). The CDR3 has 17 amino acids. The receptor comes from a man younger than 30 in good health. The material sequenced was blood T cells: a sorted CD56 or NKG2C T cell subset, CD4+ or CD8+ T cells, or bulk PBMC T cells (not recorded which). This chain joins TRBV20-1 and TRBJ2-2; TCRdb outputs TRBD2, but without DNA this stays unchecked. The CDR3 loop is CSARDNKRAANTGELFF.